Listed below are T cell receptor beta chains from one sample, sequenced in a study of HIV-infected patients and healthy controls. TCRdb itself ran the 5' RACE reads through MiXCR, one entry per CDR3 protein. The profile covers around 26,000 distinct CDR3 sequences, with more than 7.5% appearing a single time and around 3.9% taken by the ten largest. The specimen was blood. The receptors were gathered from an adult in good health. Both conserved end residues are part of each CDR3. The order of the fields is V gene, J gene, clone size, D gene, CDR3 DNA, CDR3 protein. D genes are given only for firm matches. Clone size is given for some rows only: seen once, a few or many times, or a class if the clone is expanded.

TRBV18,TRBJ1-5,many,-,TGTGCCAGCTCACCACCGGGAAGCAATCAGCCCCAGCATTTT,CASSPPGSNQPQHF
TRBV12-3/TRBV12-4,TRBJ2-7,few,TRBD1,TGTGCCAGCAGTTCGTGGCAGGGGGCATACGAGCAGTACTTC,CASSSWQGAYEQYF
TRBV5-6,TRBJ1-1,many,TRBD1,TGTGCCAGCAGCTCGGGGACAGGGGGTGAAGCTTTCTTT,CASSSGTGGEAFF
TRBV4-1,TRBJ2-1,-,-,TGCGCCAGCAGCCCCCCCCCCTCAGGGAATGAGCAGTTCTTC,CASSPPPSGNEQFF
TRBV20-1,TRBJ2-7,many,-,TGCAGTGCTAGAGATGGGCTCCACCACGAGCAGTACTTC,CSARDGLHHEQYF
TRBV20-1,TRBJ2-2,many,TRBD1,TGCAGTGCCCGCCCCCTAGGGGGCGGCACCGGGGAGCTGTTTTTT,CSARPLGGGTGELFF
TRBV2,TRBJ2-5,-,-,TGTGCCAGCAGAGTCCATGAGACCCAGTACTTC,CASRVHETQYF
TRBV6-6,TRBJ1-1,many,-,TGTGCCAGCAGTTACCTTCAGGGAATTAACACTGAAGCTTTCTTT,CASSYLQGINTEAFF
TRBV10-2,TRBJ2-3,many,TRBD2,TGCGCCAGCAGGCCTAGCGGGGGCAACACAGATACGCAGTATTTT,CASRPSGGNTDTQYF
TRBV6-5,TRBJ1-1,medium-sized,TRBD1,TGTGCCAGCAGAAAGGGACAGATCACCACTGAAGCTTTCTTT,CASRKGQITTEAFF
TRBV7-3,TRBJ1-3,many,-,TGTGCCAGCAGCTTAAGGGGTGGTCCTTTACAGGGAACGGAAAACACCATATATTTT,CASSLRGGPLQGTENTIYF
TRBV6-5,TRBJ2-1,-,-,TGTGCCAGCAGCCCCTTTTGGTCTCAAGGGGCCAATGAGCAGTTCTTC,CASSPFWSQGANEQFF
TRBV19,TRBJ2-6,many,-,TGTGCCAGTAGTATTGCGACAGAGCCTGGGGCCAACGTCCTGACTTTC,CASSIATEPGANVLTF
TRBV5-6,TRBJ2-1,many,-,TGTGCCAGCAGCCCCGGGGAAAGCTCCTACAATGAGCAGTTCTTC,CASSPGESSYNEQFF
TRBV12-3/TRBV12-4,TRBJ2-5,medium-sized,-,TGTGCCAGCAGTCCCTTGGAAAGCGTGGAGACCCAGTACTTC,CASSPLESVETQYF
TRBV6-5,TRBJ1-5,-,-,TGTGCCAGCAGTTACTCCGAAAGCAATCAGCCCCAGCATTTT,CASSYSESNQPQHF
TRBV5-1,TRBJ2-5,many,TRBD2,TGCGCCAGCAGCTTGGTACTAGCGGGGGCCGGGGAGACCCAGTACTTC,CASSLVLAGAGETQYF
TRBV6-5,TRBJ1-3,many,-,TGTGCCAGCAGTTACTCCCAACGGCAGTCTGGAAACACCATATATTTT,CASSYSQRQSGNTIYF
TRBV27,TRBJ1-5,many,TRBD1,TGTGCCAGCAGTTTACGCACAGGGGTGCACCAGCCCCAGCATTTT,CASSLRTGVHQPQHF
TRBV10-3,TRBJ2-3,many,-,TGTGCCATGGGCCGTGGGACAGATACGCAGTATTTT,CAMGRGTDTQYF
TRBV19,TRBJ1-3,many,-,TGTGCCAGTAGTATTGGGGGGCGAAGTGGAAACACCATATATTTT,CASSIGGRSGNTIYF
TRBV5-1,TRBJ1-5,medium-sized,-,TGTGCCAGCAGCCTGGGGCAGGGTAGCAATCAGCCCCAGCATTTT,CASSLGQGSNQPQHF
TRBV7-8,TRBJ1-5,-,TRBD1,TGTGCCAGCAGCTTAACCTATCCCAGGGGGAGCAATCAGCCCCAGCATTTT,CASSLTYPRGSNQPQHF
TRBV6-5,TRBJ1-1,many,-,TGTGCCAGCAGTTACTACGGCAGGGGTAACACTGAAGCTTTCTTT,CASSYYGRGNTEAFF
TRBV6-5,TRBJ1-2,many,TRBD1,TGTGCCAGCAGTAGGCCGGGACAGGGGGCATTTGGCTACACCTTC,CASSRPGQGAFGYTF
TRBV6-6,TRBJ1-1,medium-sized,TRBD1,TGTGCCAGCCGGACAGGGAAGGAGAAAGCTTTCTTT,CASRTGKEKAFF
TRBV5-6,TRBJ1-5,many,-,TGTGCCAGCAGCTTGGTAGGGCAGGGACAGCCCCAGCATTTT,CASSLVGQGQPQHF
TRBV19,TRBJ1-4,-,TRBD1,TGTGCCAGTAGTATACACAGGGGGCGAGATAATGAAAAACTGTTTTTT,CASSIHRGRDNEKLFF
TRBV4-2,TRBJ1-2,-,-,TGTGCCAGCAGCCAAGATCGGCGGGGAGACTATGGCTACACCTTC,CASSQDRRGDYGYTF
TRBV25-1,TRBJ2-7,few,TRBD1,TGTGCCAGCAGTGAATTCGGGACAGAGATCTCCTACGAGCAGTACTTC,CASSEFGTEISYEQYF
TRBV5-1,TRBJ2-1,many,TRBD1,TGCGCCAGCAGCTTGGAGTCTTCCACAGGGGGGTTCTTC,CASSLESSTGGFF
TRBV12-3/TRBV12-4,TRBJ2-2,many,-,TGTGCCAGCAGTTTGGAGGGGGCGACCGGGGAGCTGTTTTTT,CASSLEGATGELFF
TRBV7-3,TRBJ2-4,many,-,TGTGCCAGCAGCTTAGGCAGGGGTGTTGAAAACATTCAGTACTTC,CASSLGRGVENIQYF
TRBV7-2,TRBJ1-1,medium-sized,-,TGTGCCAGCAGCTTAGTTTCCGGGGGCTCAAAGACTGAAGCTTTCTTT,CASSLVSGGSKTEAFF
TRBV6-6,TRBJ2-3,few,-,TGTGCCAGCAGTTACCCACAGGGATCTAGCACAGATACGCAGTATTTT,CASSYPQGSSTDTQYF
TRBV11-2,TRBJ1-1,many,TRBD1,TGTGCCAGCAGCTTGGGTTGGGTGACGACAGGGCGAAACACTGAAGCTTTCTTT,CASSLGWVTTGRNTEAFF
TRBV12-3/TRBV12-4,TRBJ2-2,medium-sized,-,TGTGCCAGCACCCCAAGTCCGGGGGACGAGACCGGGGAGCTGTTTTTT,CASTPSPGDETGELFF
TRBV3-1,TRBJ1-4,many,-,TGTGCCAGCAGCCACAGTCGAGAAAAACTGTTTTTT,CASSHSREKLFF
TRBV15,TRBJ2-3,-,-,TGTGCCACCAGCAGATCCCCGACAGACGCAGATACGCAGTATTTT,CATSRSPTDADTQYF
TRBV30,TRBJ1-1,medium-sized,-,TGTGCCTGGAGCCTCCACAGGGAGGGGGACACTGAAGCTTTCTTT,CAWSLHREGDTEAFF
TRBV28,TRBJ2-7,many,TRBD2,TGTGCCAGCAGTACGAACCTCGGGGGGGAGACCTCCTTCTCCTACGAGCAGTACTTC,CASSTNLGGETSFSYEQYF
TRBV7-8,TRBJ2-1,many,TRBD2,TGTGCCAGCAGACCTAGCGGGGGGACCCTAAATGAGCAGTTCTTC,CASRPSGGTLNEQFF
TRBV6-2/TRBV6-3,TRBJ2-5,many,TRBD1,TGTGCCAGCAGCCCGGACAGGGGGAGAGGAGAGACCCAGTACTTC,CASSPDRGRGETQYF
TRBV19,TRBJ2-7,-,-,TGTGCCAGTAGTGTATCCTACAGCTACGAGCAGTACTTC,CASSVSYSYEQYF